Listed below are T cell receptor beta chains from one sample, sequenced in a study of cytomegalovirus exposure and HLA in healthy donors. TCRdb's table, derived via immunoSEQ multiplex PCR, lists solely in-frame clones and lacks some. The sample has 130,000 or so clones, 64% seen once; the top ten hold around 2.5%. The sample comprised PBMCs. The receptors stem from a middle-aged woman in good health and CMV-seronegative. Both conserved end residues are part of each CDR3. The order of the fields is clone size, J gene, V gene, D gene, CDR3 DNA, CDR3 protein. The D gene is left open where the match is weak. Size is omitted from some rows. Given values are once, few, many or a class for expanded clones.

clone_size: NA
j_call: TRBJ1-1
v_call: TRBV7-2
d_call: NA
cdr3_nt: TGTGCCAGCAGCGTACAGATGAACACTGAAGCTTTCTTT
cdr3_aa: CASSVQMNTEAFF

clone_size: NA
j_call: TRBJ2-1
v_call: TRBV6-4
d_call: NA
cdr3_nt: TGTGCCAGCAGTGACTCAGCAGGGGACTACAATGAGCAGTTCTTC
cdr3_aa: CASSDSAGDYNEQFF

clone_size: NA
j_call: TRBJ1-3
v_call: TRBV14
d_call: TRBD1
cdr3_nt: TGTGCCAGCAGCCAAGTCCGGACAGGGGGACACACCATATATTTT
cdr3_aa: CASSQVRTGGHTIYF

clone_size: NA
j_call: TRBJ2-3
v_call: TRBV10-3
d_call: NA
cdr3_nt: TGTGTCATCAGTGAGGGGCAGGGCACAGATACGCAGTATTTT
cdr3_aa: CVISEGQGTDTQYF

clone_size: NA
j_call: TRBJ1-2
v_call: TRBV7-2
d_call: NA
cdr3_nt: TGTGCCAGCAGCTTAGGCGGCGTCGGCAGGGACTATGGCTACACCTTC
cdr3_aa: CASSLGGVGRDYGYTF

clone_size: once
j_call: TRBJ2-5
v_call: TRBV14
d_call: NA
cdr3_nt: TGTGCCAGCAGCCAAGGAGAGGGACACCGGTGGGAGACCCAGTACTTC
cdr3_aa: CASSQGEGHRWETQYF

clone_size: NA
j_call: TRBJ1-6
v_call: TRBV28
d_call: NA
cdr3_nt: TGTGCCAGCAGTTCCGGTGGGAGTAATTCACCCCTCCACTTT
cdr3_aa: CASSSGGSNSPLHF

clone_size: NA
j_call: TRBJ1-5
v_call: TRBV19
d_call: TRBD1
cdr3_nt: TGTGCCAGTAGTGCCGGACAGGGGCACCGAACCAATCAGCCCCAGCATTTT
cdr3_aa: CASSAGQGHRTNQPQHF

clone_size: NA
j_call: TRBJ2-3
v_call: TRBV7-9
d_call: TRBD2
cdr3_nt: TGTGCCAGCAGCTTTGTGGCGGGGGGAGGAGATACGCAGTATTTT
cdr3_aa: CASSFVAGGGDTQYF

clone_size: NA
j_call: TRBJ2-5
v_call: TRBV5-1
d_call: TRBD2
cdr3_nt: TGCGCCAGCAGCTTGGTGCGGGGGGAGAAGCAGTACTTC
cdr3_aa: CASSLVRGEKQYF

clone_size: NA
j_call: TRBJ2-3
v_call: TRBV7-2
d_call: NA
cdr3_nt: TGTGCCAGCAGTCATGGACAGTTCGTCACAGATACGCAGTATTTT
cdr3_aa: CASSHGQFVTDTQYF

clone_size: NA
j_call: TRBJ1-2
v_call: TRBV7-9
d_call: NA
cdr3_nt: TGTGCCAGCAGCTTTTTTCCGGGTGACTATGGCTACACCTTC
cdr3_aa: CASSFFPGDYGYTF

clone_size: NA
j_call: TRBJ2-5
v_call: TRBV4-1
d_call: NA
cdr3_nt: TGCGCCAGCAGCCAAGAGCCAGGGCACCGAGAGACCCAGTACTTC
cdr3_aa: CASSQEPGHRETQYF

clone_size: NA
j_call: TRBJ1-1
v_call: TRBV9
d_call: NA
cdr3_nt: TGTGCCAGCAGCTCACAGGTGCAGAACACTGAAGCTTTCTTT
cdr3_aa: CASSSQVQNTEAFF

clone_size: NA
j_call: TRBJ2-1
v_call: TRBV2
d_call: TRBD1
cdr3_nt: TGTGCCAGCAGGGAGACAGGGACCTACAATGAGCAGTTCTTC
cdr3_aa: CASRETGTYNEQFF

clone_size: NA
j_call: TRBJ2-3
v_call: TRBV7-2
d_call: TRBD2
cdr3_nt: TGTGCCAGCAGCTTATCCGGGACTAGCGGGGGGGGTACAGATACGCAGTATTTT
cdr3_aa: CASSLSGTSGGGTDTQYF

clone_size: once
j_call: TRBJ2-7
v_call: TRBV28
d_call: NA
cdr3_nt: TGTGCCAGCAGTTTAGTGGAGCGGTTCTACGAGCAGTACTTC
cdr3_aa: CASSLVERFYEQYF

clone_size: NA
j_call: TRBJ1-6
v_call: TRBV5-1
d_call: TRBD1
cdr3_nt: TGCGCCAGCAGCTACGGACAGGGATGGAATTCACCCCTCCACTTT
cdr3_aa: CASSYGQGWNSPLHF

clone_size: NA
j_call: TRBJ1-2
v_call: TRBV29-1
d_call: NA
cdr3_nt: TGCAGCGTCGCCACCCAGGGCGGCTATGGCTACACCTTC
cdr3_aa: CSVATQGGYGYTF

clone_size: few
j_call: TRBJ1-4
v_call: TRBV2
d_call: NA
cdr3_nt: TGTGCCAGCAGTGATCGAACAGGGAACGAAAAACTGTTTTTT
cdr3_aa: CASSDRTGNEKLFF

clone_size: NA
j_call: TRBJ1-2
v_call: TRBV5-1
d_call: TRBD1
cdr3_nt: TGCGCCAGCTCCCCTCCTCTGGGACAGGGTAAAGGCTACACCTTC
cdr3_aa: CASSPPLGQGKGYTF

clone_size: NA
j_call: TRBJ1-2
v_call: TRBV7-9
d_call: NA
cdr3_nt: TGTGCCAGCAGCGACGGGTCTAACTATGGCTACACCTTC
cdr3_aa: CASSDGSNYGYTF

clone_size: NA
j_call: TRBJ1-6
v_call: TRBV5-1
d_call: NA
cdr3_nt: TGCGCCAGCAGCTTGGGGGGTACAGGGAATTCACCCCTCCACTTT
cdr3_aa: CASSLGGTGNSPLHF

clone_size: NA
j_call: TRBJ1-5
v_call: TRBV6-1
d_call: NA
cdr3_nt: TGTGCCAGCAGTGGGGTTCCAGGGTTCGGCAATCAGCCCCAGCATTTT
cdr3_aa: CASSGVPGFGNQPQHF

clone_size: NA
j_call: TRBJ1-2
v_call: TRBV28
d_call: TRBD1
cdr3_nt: TGTGCCAGCACTACGACGGGGACAGTCTATGGCTACACCTTC
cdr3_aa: CASTTTGTVYGYTF

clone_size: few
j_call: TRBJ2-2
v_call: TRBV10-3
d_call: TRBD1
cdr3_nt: TGTGCCATCGCGAATCCACCCGGGACAGGCGACACCGGGGAGCTGTTTTTT
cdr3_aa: CAIANPPGTGDTGELFF

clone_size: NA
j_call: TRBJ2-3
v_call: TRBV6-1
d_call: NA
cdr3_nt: TGTGCCAGCAGACGAGCTCTGGGGGGAGATACGCAGTATTTT
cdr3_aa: CASRRALGGDTQYF

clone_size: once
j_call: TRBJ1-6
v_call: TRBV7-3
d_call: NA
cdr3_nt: TGTGCCAGCAGCTTAAAGGGCGCCCGGGGGTCCGGGGATTCACCCCTCCACTTT
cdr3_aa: CASSLKGARGSGDSPLHF

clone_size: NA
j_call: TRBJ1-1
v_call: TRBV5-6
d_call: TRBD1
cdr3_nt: TGTGCCAGCAGCTATCCGGGACAGGGTAGGACTGAAGCTTTCTTT
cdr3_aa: CASSYPGQGRTEAFF

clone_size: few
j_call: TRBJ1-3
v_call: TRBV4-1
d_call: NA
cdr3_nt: TGCGCCAGCAGCCAAGACGGTAGCTCTGGAAACACCATATATTTT
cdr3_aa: CASSQDGSSGNTIYF

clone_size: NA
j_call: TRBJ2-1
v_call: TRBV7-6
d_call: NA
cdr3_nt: TGTGCCAGCAGCTTAGGGCCAGATCTCTCCTACAATGAGCAGTTCTTC
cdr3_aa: CASSLGPDLSYNEQFF

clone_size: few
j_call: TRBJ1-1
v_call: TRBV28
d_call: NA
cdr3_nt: TGTGCCAGCAGTCCCGCTAGCACTGAAGCTTTCTTT
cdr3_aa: CASSPASTEAFF

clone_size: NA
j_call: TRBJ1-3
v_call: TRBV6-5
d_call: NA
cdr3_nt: TGTGCCAGCAAAAGCGGTGCCTTTGGAAACACCATATATTTT
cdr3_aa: CASKSGAFGNTIYF

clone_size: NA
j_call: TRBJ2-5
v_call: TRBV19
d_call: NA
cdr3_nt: TGTGCCAGTAGTTCCGGATGGGCCTACCAAGAGACCCAGTACTTC
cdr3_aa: CASSSGWAYQETQYF

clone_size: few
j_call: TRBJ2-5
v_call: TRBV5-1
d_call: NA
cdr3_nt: TGCGCCAGCAGGGGCGCCGGGAAGGTGGTCGGGTTCCAAGAGACCCAGTACTTC
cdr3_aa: CASRGAGKVVGFQETQYF

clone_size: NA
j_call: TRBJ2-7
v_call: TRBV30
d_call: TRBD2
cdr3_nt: TGTGCCTGGAGTCCGGGACTAGCGGGGGAGGACGAGCAGTACTTC
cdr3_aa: CAWSPGLAGEDEQYF

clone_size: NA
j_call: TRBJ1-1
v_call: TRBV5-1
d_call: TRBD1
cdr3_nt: TGCGCCAGCAGCTTGGACAGGGGGACTGAAGCTTTCTTT
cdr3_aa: CASSLDRGTEAFF

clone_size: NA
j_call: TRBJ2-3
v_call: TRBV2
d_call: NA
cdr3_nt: TGTGCCAGCAGTGGGGGCGCTTCCACAGATACGCAGTATTTT
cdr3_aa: CASSGGASTDTQYF

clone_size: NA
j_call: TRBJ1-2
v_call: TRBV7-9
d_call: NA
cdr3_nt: TGTGCCAGCAGCCAGGTCGGGGGATTGGGCTATGGCTACACCTTC
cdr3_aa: CASSQVGGLGYGYTF

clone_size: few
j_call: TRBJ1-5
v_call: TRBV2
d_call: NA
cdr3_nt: TGTGCCAGCGGGGGGGACGACAGGCACGTCTATAGCAATCAGCCCCAGCATTTT
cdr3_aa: CASGGDDRHVYSNQPQHF

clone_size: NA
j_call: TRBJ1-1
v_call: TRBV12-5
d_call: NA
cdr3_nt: TGTGCTAGTGGTTTGACGACAGGTCGGAACACTGAAGCTTTCTTT
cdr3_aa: CASGLTTGRNTEAFF

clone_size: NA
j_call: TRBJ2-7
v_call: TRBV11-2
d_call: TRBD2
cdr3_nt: TGTGCCAGCAGCTTAGCGAGGACTAGCTCCTACGAGCAGTACTTC
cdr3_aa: CASSLARTSSYEQYF

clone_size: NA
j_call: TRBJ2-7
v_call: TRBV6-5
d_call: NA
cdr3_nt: TGTGCCAGCAGTTACTTGGGGGCAGGATCCTACGAGCAGTACTTC
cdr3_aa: CASSYLGAGSYEQYF

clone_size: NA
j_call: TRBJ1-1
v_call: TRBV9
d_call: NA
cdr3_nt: TGTGCCAGCAGCGTAGAAGGCATGGGAGGCACTGAAGCTTTCTTT
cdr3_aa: CASSVEGMGGTEAFF